The 15 T cell receptor beta chains in this list originate from one sample, sequenced in a study of post-analysis software for immune sequencing data. For these TCRs, the target antigens are not known. Unique-molecular-identifier-tagged TCR beta cDNA libraries were used. Using its own MiXCR run on the PCR reads, TCRdb lists one record per CDR3 protein. The sample lists approximately 630,000 distinct CDR3 sequences; 55% to 60% were seen once. Study-wide points: Relative to controls, patients had about 5 TRBV segments at higher frequency, with TRBV5-6, TRBV5-1 and TRBV20-1 among these.

Sequencing was done on a sample of blood. The origin of the receptors is a girl under 10 years old with multiple sclerosis.

This clonotype has more than one count but fewer than ten. This chain connects TRBV6-2 or TRBV6-3 to TRBJ2-3; 9 nucleotides line up with TRBD1. CDR3 size: 17 residues. V shed 4 bases and J 1 base; nucleotides not matched to a gene: 9. The germline gives CDR1 MNHEY, CDR2 SVGEGT. The CDR3 reads CASSFATGGARTDTQYF. For the CDR3, the DNA is TGTGCCAGCAGTTTCGCTACAGGGGGCGCGCGCACAGATACGCAGTATTTT.

This clonotype occurred a few times. The chain uses TRBV7-9 and TRBJ2-1; D remains unclear. V was pared by 8 bases and J by 5 bases, with 13 bases between. The germline CDR1 and CDR2 sequences are SEHNR and FQNEAQ (reference sequence). This CDR3 has 13 amino acids. The chain's CDR3 is CASGAPLDNEQFF. For the CDR3, the DNA is TGTGCCAGCGGCGCCCCCCTAGACAATGAGCAGTTCTTC.

The rearrangement joins TRBV6-2 or TRBV6-3 to TRBJ2-1, with no clear D. CDR1 is MNHEY, CDR2 SVGEGT, per germline. Between the trimmed V and J ends, which lost 0 bases and 9 bases, there was a span of 6 bases. The CDR3 runs to 12 residues. Written as DNA, the CDR3 is TGTGCCAGCAGTTACTCAAGCCTTGAGCAGTTCTTC. This sequence encodes CASSYSSLEQFF.

This clonotype showed up just a few times. The chain uses TRBV20-1 and TRBJ2-1; the match to TRBD2 covers 11 bases. The germline V gene encodes CDR1 DFQATT and CDR2 SNEGSKA (reference sequence). The CDR3 has 15 amino acids. V shed 1 base and J 4 bases; nucleotides not matched to a gene: 3. The CDR3 loop reads CSARVASGGYNEQFF. CDR3 nucleotides: TGCAGTGCTAGAGTAGCTAGCGGGGGGTACAATGAGCAGTTCTTC.

This rearrangement joins TRBV12-3 or TRBV12-4 to TRBJ2-1; TRBD2 aligns across 13 bases. The CDR3 consists of 16 residues. With V trimmed by 3 bases and J by 5 bases, 4 bases remained unmatched. The chain's CDR3 is CASSFGTSGTHNEQFF. CDR3 in DNA: TGTGCCAGCAGTTTTGGGACTAGCGGGACCCACAATGAGCAGTTCTTC.

This clonotype was seen a handful of times. The chain couples TRBV5-1 to TRBJ2-5; unclear D gene. The CDR3 has 12 amino acids. V gave up 0 bases and J gave up 12 bases, with 12 bases separating them. Looked up from germline, CDR1 is SGHRS and CDR2 is YFSETQ. The CDR3 sequence is CASSLGKGPEYF. The CDR3, as DNA: TGCGCCAGCAGCTTGGGAAAGGGTCCAGAGTACTTC.

The V call is TRBV29-1, the J call TRBJ1-2; maybe TRBD1 (5 bases). The V gene's germline CDR1 is SQVTM and CDR2 ANQGSEA. V lost 0 bases, J lost 6 bases, and 11 bases lay in between. There are 13 residues in the CDR3. CDR3 nucleotides: TGCAGCGTTGAAGATGCGCAGGGAGATGGCTACACCTTC. Amino acid sequence: CSVEDAQGDGYTF.

A single count supports this clonotype. V is TRBV6-6 and J is TRBJ1-4; D unresolved. The germline V gene encodes CDR1 MNHNY and CDR2 SVGAGI (reference sequence). Trimming shortened V by 7 bases and J by 0 bases, and 12 bases separated the two germline ends. This CDR3 is 15 amino acids long. This CDR3 is CASTQDGATNEKLFF. The CDR3 DNA reads TGTGCCAGCACCCAGGACGGTGCAACTAATGAAAAACTGTTTTTT.

The chain combines TRBV4-3 with TRBJ1-5, with 11 nucleotides matching TRBD1. This CDR3 is 18 amino acids long. CDR1 is LGHNA and CDR2 is YSLEER in the germline V gene. Trimming took 4 bases from V and 2 from J; bases not matched to a gene: 10. DNA for the CDR3: TGCGCCAGCAGCCTCGGGACAGGGGGAGATTTGCGCAATCAGCCCCAGCATTTT. Protein: CASSLGTGGDLRNQPQHF.

This clonotype has a handful of counts. The chain joins TRBV5-1 to TRBJ2-5; D tentatively fits TRBD1 or TRBD2 (5 bases each). The J call could be wrong; TRBJ2-7 is a better fit for the DNA end. The CDR3 sequence is 14 residues long. Germline values: CDR1 SGHRS, CDR2 YFSETQ. DNA of the CDR3: TGCGCCAGCAGCTTGAGGGACCTCTACTACGAGCAGTACTTC. Protein sequence: CASSLRDLYYEQYF.

This chain uses TRBV2 with TRBJ2-7, with 10 bases identical to TRBD1. CDR1 and CDR2 (germline): SNHLY, FYNNEI. This CDR3 has 14 residues. The V segment lost 10 bases and the J segment 4 bases; nucleotides outside the gene matches: 10. CDR3: CATQGTGERYEQYF. Written as DNA, the CDR3 is TGTGCCACCCAAGGGACAGGGGAAAGGTACGAGCAGTACTTC.

This chain links TRBV5-1 with TRBJ2-1; 9 bases are shared with TRBD2. CDR3 size: 17 residues. The ends lost 4 bases at V and 5 bases at J; junction bases unmatched: 13. Germline V lookup: CDR1 SGHRS, CDR2 YFSETQ. CDR3 nucleotide sequence: TGCGCCAGCAGCCTTCAACAGGGGACTAGCAGGAACAATGAGCAGTTCTTC. Residues: CASSLQQGTSRNNEQFF.

In this sample, this clonotype turned up a few times. CDR3 DNA: TGCGCCAGCACTGGACGCACAGATACGCAGTATTTT. Its translation is CASTGRTDTQYF. J is TRBJ2-3 and V is TRBV5-1, with unresolved D. Germline CDR1 and CDR2: SGHRS and YFSETQ. The ends were cut back, 6 bases at V and 1 base at J, with 6 bases in the middle. This CDR3 has 12 amino acids. The whole variable domain, remainder taken from reference TRBV5-1 and TRBJ2-3, is KAGVTQTPRYLIKTRGQQVTLSCSPISGHRSVSWYQQTPGQGLQFLFEYFSETQRNKGNFPGRFSGRQFSNSRSEMNVSTLELGDSALYLCASTGRTDTQYFGPGTRLTVL.

This clonotype was recorded once. The V call is TRBV5-6, the J call TRBJ1-2, with a tentative D call TRBD1 (6 bases). Germline V CDR1 and CDR2: SGHDT, YYEEEE. The V gene lost 0 bases and the J gene lost 3 bases, with 12 bases spanning the gap. The CDR3 has 15 amino acids. The CDR3 sequence is CASSLEGGAYYGYTF. The CDR3 DNA follows: TGTGCCAGCAGCTTGGAGGGGGGCGCTTACTATGGCTACACCTTC.

The chain recombines TRBV6-5 with TRBJ2-3, with 7 bases matching TRBD2. The CDR3 consists of 14 residues. CDR1 and CDR2 (germline): MNHEY, SVGAGI. With 2 bases clipped from V and 4 bases from J, the junction kept 3 bases outside the gene matches. CDR3 sequence reads: CASSYDRGADTQYF. In DNA, the CDR3 is TGTGCCAGCAGTTACGACCGGGGGGCAGATACGCAGTATTTT.